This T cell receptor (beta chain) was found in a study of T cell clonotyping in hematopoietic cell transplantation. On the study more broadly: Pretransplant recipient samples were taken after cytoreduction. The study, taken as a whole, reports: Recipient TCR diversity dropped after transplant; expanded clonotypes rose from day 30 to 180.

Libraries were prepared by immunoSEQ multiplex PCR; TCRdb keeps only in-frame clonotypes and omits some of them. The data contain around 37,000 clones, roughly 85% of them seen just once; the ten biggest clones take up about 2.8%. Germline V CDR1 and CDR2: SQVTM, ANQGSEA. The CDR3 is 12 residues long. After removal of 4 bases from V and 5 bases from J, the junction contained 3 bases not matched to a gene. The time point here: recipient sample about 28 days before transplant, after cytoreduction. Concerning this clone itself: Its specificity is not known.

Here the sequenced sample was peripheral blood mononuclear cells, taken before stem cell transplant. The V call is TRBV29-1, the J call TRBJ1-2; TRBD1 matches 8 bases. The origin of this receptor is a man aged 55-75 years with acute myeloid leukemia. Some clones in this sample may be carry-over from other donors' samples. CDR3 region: CSVGTGLYGYTF. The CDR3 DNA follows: TGCAGCGTTGGGACAGGGCTTTATGGCTACACCTTC. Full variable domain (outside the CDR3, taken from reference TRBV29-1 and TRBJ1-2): SAVISQKPSRDICQRGTSLTIQCQVDSQVTMMFWYRQQPGQSLTLIATANQGSEATYESGFVIDKFPISRPNLTFSTLTVSNMSPEDSSIYLCSVGTGLYGYTFGSGTRLTVV.